Each of the 20 T cell receptor beta chains below was sequenced from the same sample in a study of T cells in localized non-small cell lung cancer. Generated by immunoSEQ multiplex PCR, the TCRdb table keeps only in-frame clones and is missing some. The sample carries under 75,000 clones, less than 90% recorded once. The input for sequencing was peripheral blood, taken before any cancer treatment. The receptor set was obtained from a male donor at least 60 years old with stage III squamous cell lung carcinoma.

This clone was counted once. The J gene is TRBJ1-5, the V gene TRBV6-4; D ambiguous. Trimming removed 8 bases from V and 4 bases from J, with 12 bases in between. CDR1 MRHNA and CDR2 SNTAGT come from the germline V gene. CDR3 length: 13 residues. CDR3 loop: CASARTVNQPQHF. In DNA, the CDR3 is TGTGCCAGCGCCAGGACCGTAAATCAGCCCCAGCATTTT.

The chain combines TRBV5-6 with TRBJ2-5; D ambiguous. The CDR3 is 16 amino acids. V was pared by 6 bases and J by 2 bases, with 20 bases between. Germline V gene data show CDR1 as SGHDT and CDR2 as YYEEEE. Here the CDR3 reads CASTLDGGGVQETQYF. CDR3 nucleotide sequence: TGTGCCAGCACCCTGGACGGTGGTGGGGTTCAAGAGACCCAGTACTTC.

This chain links TRBV7-2 with TRBJ1-5; D is ambiguous. Trimming shortened V by 0 bases and J by 4 bases, and 16 bases separated the two germline ends. This CDR3 spans 17 amino acids. The germline V gene encodes CDR1 SGHTA and CDR2 FQGNSA. The CDR3 nucleotides read TGTGCCAGCAGCTTAGCCTCAAGAGGCCCGGGGAATCAGCCCCAGCATTTT. It codes for CASSLASRGPGNQPQHF.

The V call is TRBV25-1, the J call TRBJ1-5, with D possibly matching TRBD1 (6 bases). The germline gives CDR1 MGHDK, CDR2 SYGVNS. This CDR3 comprises 14 residues. Trimming stripped 4 bases from V and 5 bases from J, with 12 bases between. The CDR3 DNA follows: TGTGCCAGCAGTGGCCGGGACAACCATCAGCCCCAGCATTTT. This translates into CASSGRDNHQPQHF. The complete variable domain, with remaining parts taken from reference TRBV25-1 and TRBJ1-5, reads EADIYQTPRYLVIGTGKKITLECSQTMGHDKMYWYQQDPGMELHLIHYSYGVNSTEKGDLSSESTVSRIRTEHFPLTLESARPSHTSQYLCASSGRDNHQPQHFGDGTRLSIL.

The V gene is TRBV19, the J gene TRBJ1-3; perhaps TRBD1 as D (6 bases). V was pared by 10 bases and J by 1 base, with 14 bases between. Germline-derived CDR1 and CDR2 are LNHDA and SQIVND (reference sequence). The CDR3 is 14 residues long. The CDR3 here is CATSQGLSGNTIYF. For the CDR3, the DNA is TGTGCCACCTCTCAGGGGCTATCTGGAAACACCATATATTTT.

The chain is built from TRBV5-1 and TRBJ2-3; D gene unclear. This CDR3 comprises 12 residues. Germline values: CDR1 SGHRS, CDR2 YFSETQ. Trimming removed 4 bases at V and 3 bases at J, with 6 bases between. The CDR3 DNA follows: TGCGCCAGCAGCCCCCGGACAGATACGCAGTATTTT. Translation gives CASSPRTDTQYF.

This clone was counted at least ten times. The V call is TRBV6-5, the J call TRBJ1-1; D perhaps matches TRBD1 (5 bases). The CDR3 length is 15 residues. Germline CDR1 is MNHEY and CDR2 is SVGAGI. Trimming left V 2 bases short and J 1 base short, with 11 bases between. CDR3 in DNA: TGTGCCAGCAGTTACATCGCAGGGAAGAACACTGAAGCTTTCTTT. This translates into CASSYIAGKNTEAFF.

This clone was counted only a few times. This CDR3 is also generated by other DNA sequences in the sample. The chain recombines TRBV2 with TRBJ2-5; D is unresolved. The V end was cut by 2 bases, the J end by 4 bases, with 2 bases between. The CDR3 is made up of 11 amino acids. CDR1 and CDR2 from the germline V gene are SNHLY and FYNNEI. The CDR3 nucleotides are TGTGCCAGCAGTGAAAGAGAGACCCAGTACTTC. Protein: CASSERETQYF.

The chain recombines TRBV7-2 with TRBJ2-1, with D possibly being TRBD2 (5 bases). The CDR3 has 16 amino acids. The ends were cut back, 5 bases at V and 0 bases at J, with 14 bases in the middle. Looked up from germline, CDR1 is SGHTA and CDR2 is FQGNSA. In DNA, the CDR3 is TGTGCCAGCAGCCGAGACGTTACTAGCTCCTACAATGAGCAGTTCTTC. Translating it yields CASSRDVTSSYNEQFF.

The chain carries TRBV28 and TRBJ1-1, with D unclear. The CDR3 has 11 residues. Germline CDR1 MDHEN, CDR2 SYDVKM. V was pared by 6 bases and J by 4 bases, with 6 bases between. CDR3 residues: CASRTSTEAFF. CDR3 sequence (DNA): TGTGCCAGCAGGACGTCCACTGAAGCTTTCTTT.

The rearrangement uses TRBV9 and TRBJ1-4; D is unclear. Germline V gene lookup returns CDR1 SGDLS and CDR2 YYNGEE. V was clipped by 0 bases and J by 2 bases, with 8 bases between them. CDR3 size: 15 residues. The CDR3 DNA sequence: TGTGCCAGCAGCGTAGACCCGTACACTAATGAAAAACTGTTTTTT. Amino acid sequence: CASSVDPYTNEKLFF.

The chain uses TRBV4-2 and TRBJ2-4, with a tentative D call TRBD2 (5 bases). Germline lookup yields CDR1 LGHNA and CDR2 YNFKEQ. The CDR3 is made up of 13 amino acids. Trimming pared 1 base from V and 7 bases from J, leaving 8 bases between. The DNA of the CDR3 is TGTGCCAGCAGCCAAGGATCGGGGAACATTCAGTACTTC. Encoded protein: CASSQGSGNIQYF.

V gene TRBV4-1 combines with J gene TRBJ1-6; D uncertain. The CDR3 extends over 16 amino acids. V dropped 4 bases and J dropped 6 bases, with 16 bases sitting between them. Germline CDR1 is MGHRA and CDR2 is YSYEKL. In DNA form, the CDR3 reads TGCGCCAGCAGCCGAGATGGTGGGATCCCTAATTCACCCCTCCACTTT. Protein sequence: CASSRDGGIPNSPLHF.

The chain joins TRBV4-1 to TRBJ1-2; D unclear. Per germline, CDR1 MGHRA and CDR2 YSYEKL. V was trimmed by 0 bases and J by 0 bases, leaving 14 bases between them. The CDR3 extends over 17 amino acids. CDR3 bases: TGCGCCAGCAGCCAAGAACGAGATGGCAGGTCTAACTATGGCTACACCTTC. As protein: CASSQERDGRSNYGYTF.

The chain combines TRBV4-3 with TRBJ1-2; D is uncertain. Trimming left V 5 bases short and J 8 bases short, with 21 bases between. CDR3 length: 15 residues. Germline CDR1 is LGHNA and CDR2 is YSLEER. The CDR3 nucleotides read TGCGCCAGCAGCTTCCGGGGTAGGGTGTCGGAGGGCTACACCTTC. Translating gives CASSFRGRVSEGYTF.

Here the CDR3 DNA reads TGTGCCAGCAGTGAAAGACCCGGATCTGAAGCTTTCTTT. Its protein is CASSERPGSEAFF. This chain connects TRBV6-4 to TRBJ1-1; no clear D gene. V was cut by 3 bases and J by 6 bases, with 11 bases left in between. The V gene's germline CDR1 is MRHNA and CDR2 SNTAGT. There are 13 residues in the CDR3.

This clone was observed a handful of times. This chain connects TRBV28 to TRBJ1-6, with a tentative D call TRBD1 (6 bases). The CDR3 consists of 14 residues. Trimming pared 8 bases from V and 1 base from J, leaving 9 bases between. Germline V lookup: CDR1 MDHEN, CDR2 SYDVKM. The CDR3 nucleotides are TGTGCCAGCGGGGGCTATTCCTATAATTCACCCCTCCACTTT. Translating it yields CASGGYSYNSPLHF.

V usage is TRBV5-8 and J usage is TRBJ2-1; 7 bases align to TRBD2. Germline lookup yields CDR1 SGHTS and CDR2 YDEGEE. The CDR3 sequence is 12 residues long. Trimming at V came to 1 base and at J to 12 bases, leaving 4 bases not matched to a gene. CDR3 DNA sequence: TGTGCCAGCAGCTTGCGCGGGGGAGGGCAGTTCTTC. Its protein is CASSLRGGGQFF.

The chain recombines TRBV5-1 with TRBJ2-6; TRBD1 matches at 9 bases. This CDR3 is 17 amino acids long. Germline V lookup: CDR1 SGHRS, CDR2 YFSETQ. The V gene end was trimmed by 4 bases and the J gene end by 4 bases; junction bases not matched to a gene: 9. The CDR3 here is CASSVAGTGSGANVLTF. The DNA for the CDR3 is TGCGCCAGCAGCGTAGCCGGGACAGGGTCCGGGGCCAACGTCCTGACTTTC.

The chain uses TRBV10-1 and TRBJ2-7, with D perhaps assigned TRBD1 or TRBD2 (5 bases each). The CDR3 runs to 15 residues. V was shortened by 7 bases and J by 5 bases, with 21 bases between the two germline ends. Germline V gene sequence: CDR1 WNHNN, CDR2 SYGVQD (reference sequence). CDR3 loop: CASNRDGSGRNEQYF. CDR3 bases: TGCGCCAGCAATCGGGACGGCTCGGGTAGAAACGAGCAGTACTTC.